These T cell receptor beta chains were read from a single sample in a study of T cell responses to AZD1222 COVID-19 vaccine. TCRdb's copy holds only in-frame clones and misses some; the assay was immunoSEQ multiplex PCR. The sample lists about 120,000 clones, around 88% occurring once. Sample: peripheral blood, taken on day 0 of AZD1222 vaccination. These receptors originate from an adult in good health. The CDR3 runs from the conserved cysteine through the conserved F or W. D genes are given only for firm matches. The size entry is marked missing in some rows and otherwise reads once, few, many or a size class.

V gene	J gene	clone size	D gene	CDR3 DNA	CDR3 protein
TRBV2	TRBJ1-1	NA	NA	TGTGCCAGCAGTCACCCCCAGGGGTTGAACACTGAAGCTTTCTTT	CASSHPQGLNTEAFF
TRBV7-9	TRBJ2-7	NA	NA	TGTGCCAGCACCACCCGCGGATTATACGAGCAGTACTTC	CASTTRGLYEQYF
TRBV7-2	TRBJ2-7	NA	NA	TGTGCCAGCAGCTTAGCCAGGGGCTACGAGCAGTACTTC	CASSLARGYEQYF
TRBV5-1	TRBJ2-5	few	TRBD2	TGCGCCAGCAGCTCAGGACTAGCGGGGGGGACAGAGACCCAGTACTTC	CASSSGLAGGTETQYF
TRBV27	TRBJ2-3	NA	NA	TGTGCCAGCAGCCAACGTTCCGGCACAGATACGCAGTATTTT	CASSQRSGTDTQYF
TRBV6-5	TRBJ2-7	NA	NA	TGTGCCAGCAGTTCCACGGGGCGGATCTACGAGCAGTACTTC	CASSSTGRIYEQYF
TRBV28	TRBJ1-6	once	NA	TGTGCCAGCAGTTTATGGGGGGACGCTTCACCCCTCCACTTT	CASSLWGDASPLHF
TRBV15	TRBJ2-2	NA	NA	TGTGCCACCAGCAGAGGGCAAGAAACCGGGGAGCTGTTTTTT	CATSRGQETGELFF
TRBV19	TRBJ1-2	NA	TRBD1	TGTGCCAGTAGTCCTCCGGGACAGACAAACTATGGCTACACCTTC	CASSPPGQTNYGYTF
TRBV7-3	TRBJ2-2	NA	TRBD2	TGTGCCAGCAGCCTCCTCGGACTAGGGAACACCGGGGAGCTGTTTTTT	CASSLLGLGNTGELFF
TRBV7-9	TRBJ2-1	NA	NA	TGTGCCAGCAGCTTATGGGGTAGTTTGGGATACAATGAGCAGTTCTTC	CASSLWGSLGYNEQFF
TRBV14	TRBJ1-5	once	NA	TGTGCCAGCAGCACTTCGCACGGGGTGCCCCAGCATTTT	CASSTSHGVPQHF
TRBV12-1	TRBJ1-2	NA	NA	TGTGCCAGCAGCTTTGCGCTTGACTTCACTAACTATGGCTACACCTTC	CASSFALDFTNYGYTF
TRBV3-1/TRBV3-2	TRBJ1-1	NA	NA	TGTGCCAGCAGCCAAGGATTGAACACTGAAGCTTTCTTT	CASSQGLNTEAFF
TRBV6-2/TRBV6-3	TRBJ1-2	NA	NA	TGTGCCAGCAGTTACTCGTCGATGGGTCGAGGCTACACCTTC	CASSYSSMGRGYTF
TRBV6-5	TRBJ1-4	NA	NA	TGTGCCAGCAGATTTTCAGGGGCTGAAAAACTGTTTTTT	CASRFSGAEKLFF
TRBV9	TRBJ2-7	NA	TRBD1	TGTGCCAGCAGCTTCGACAGGGTCGGTGGCGAGCAGTACTTC	CASSFDRVGGEQYF
TRBV3-1/TRBV3-2	TRBJ1-6	NA	TRBD1	TGTGCCAGCAGCAGAGAACAGGGGGGTTCACCCCTCCACTTT	CASSREQGGSPLHF
TRBV5-1	TRBJ1-4	NA	NA	TGCGCCAGCAGCTTGGGGGTTAATGAAAAACTGTTTTTT	CASSLGVNEKLFF
TRBV7-8	TRBJ1-1	NA	NA	TGTGCCAGCAGCACCCGAGAGGGGAGCACTGAAGCTTTCTTT	CASSTREGSTEAFF
TRBV11-2	TRBJ1-2	NA	NA	TGTGCCAGCAGCTTAGCCGGGGCTGGGGGTGGCTACACCTTC	CASSLAGAGGGYTF
TRBV28	TRBJ1-2	NA	TRBD1	TGTGCCAGCAGTTCAGGGACAGACTATGGCTACACCTTC	CASSSGTDYGYTF
TRBV29-1	TRBJ1-5	NA	NA	TGCAGCGTTTCGGGGGATTACAATCAGCCCCAGCATTTT	CSVSGDYNQPQHF
TRBV7-3	TRBJ2-2	NA	TRBD1	TGTGCCAGCAGCCCCATACCGGGACAGGGCAGCACCGGGGAGCTGTTTTTT	CASSPIPGQGSTGELFF
TRBV6-1	TRBJ2-3	NA	TRBD2	TGTGCCAGCAGTGACCTGGGCGGGGGTATGGATACGCAGTATTTT	CASSDLGGGMDTQYF
TRBV18	TRBJ1-4	NA	NA	TGTGCCAGCTCCCGGGCAGGGACTAATGAAAAACTGTTTTTT	CASSRAGTNEKLFF
TRBV13	TRBJ1-1	NA	NA	TGTGCCAGCAGCTCAAGGGGGACACCGAGAACGAACACTGAAGCTTTCTTT	CASSSRGTPRTNTEAFF
TRBV9	TRBJ2-5	NA	NA	TGTGCCAGCAGCTTATATGGGGGGAAAGAGACCCAGTACTTC	CASSLYGGKETQYF
TRBV30	TRBJ1-1	NA	NA	TGTGCCTGGAGTGAGCGGGGACCGATGAACACTGAAGCTTTCTTT	CAWSERGPMNTEAFF
TRBV10-3	TRBJ1-2	NA	TRBD1	TGTGCCATCAACAAACAGGGGGGCTATGGCTACACCTTC	CAINKQGGYGYTF
TRBV19	TRBJ1-2	NA	TRBD1	TGTGCCAGTATGCCGGCAGGGGGGTTCTATGGCTACACCTTC	CASMPAGGFYGYTF
TRBV7-9	TRBJ2-5	once	TRBD2	TGTGCCAGCAGCCCATCTAGCGGGGGGCGTTGGGAGACCCAGTACTTC	CASSPSSGGRWETQYF
TRBV4-1	TRBJ1-5	NA	NA	TGCGCCAGCAGCCAAGCCAGGATTAGCAATCAGCCCCAGCATTTT	CASSQARISNQPQHF
TRBV12-3/TRBV12-4	TRBJ1-1	NA	NA	TGTGCCAGCAGTCTAGGGACGAACACTGAAGCTTTCTTT	CASSLGTNTEAFF
TRBV7-2	TRBJ1-5	NA	NA	TGTGCCAGCAGCCCGGACAGAAACAATCAGCCCCAGCATTTT	CASSPDRNNQPQHF
TRBV7-8	TRBJ1-6	NA	NA	TGTGCCAGCAGCTTAGTCCGCGCAGGGAGCTCCTATAATTCACCCCTCCACTTT	CASSLVRAGSSYNSPLHF
TRBV11-3	TRBJ1-6	NA	NA	TGTGCCAGCAGCCTCCACGGAGGCAATTCACCCCTCCACTTT	CASSLHGGNSPLHF
TRBV5-6	TRBJ1-2	NA	TRBD1	TGTGCCAGCAGCTTGGGGCAGGGGGCTGGTGGCTACACCTTC	CASSLGQGAGGYTF
TRBV7-2	TRBJ1-2	NA	TRBD1	TGTGCCAGTTGGACAGGGGTTCAGGGCTACACCTTC	CASWTGVQGYTF
TRBV5-4	TRBJ1-1	NA	NA	TGTGCCAGCAGCTTCGGGGTGGGTGAAGCTTTCTTT	CASSFGVGEAFF
TRBV18	TRBJ2-7	NA	NA	TGTGCCAGCTCACCACCATCCTACGAGCAGTACTTC	CASSPPSYEQYF
TRBV4-2	TRBJ2-7	NA	NA	TGTGCCAGCAGCCAAGAGAACGGGACTCCCTCCTACGAGCAGTACTTC	CASSQENGTPSYEQYF
TRBV29-1	TRBJ1-2	NA	NA	TGCAGCGTTGGACATGGACGAGAGGGCTACACCTTC	CSVGHGREGYTF